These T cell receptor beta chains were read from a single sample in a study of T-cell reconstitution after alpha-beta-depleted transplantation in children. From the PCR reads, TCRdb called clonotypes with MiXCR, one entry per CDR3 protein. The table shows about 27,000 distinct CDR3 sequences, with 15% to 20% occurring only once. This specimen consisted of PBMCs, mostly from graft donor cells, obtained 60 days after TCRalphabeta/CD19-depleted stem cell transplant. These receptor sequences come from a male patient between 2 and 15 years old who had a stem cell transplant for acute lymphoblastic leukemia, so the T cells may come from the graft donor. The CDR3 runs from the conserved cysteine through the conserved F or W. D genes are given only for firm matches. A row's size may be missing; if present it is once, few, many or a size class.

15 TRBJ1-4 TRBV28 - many TGTGCCAGCAGTTCTCAAGAGGGTTCTAATGAAAAACTGTTTTTT CASSSQEGSNEKLFF
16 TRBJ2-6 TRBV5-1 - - TGCGCCAGCAGCTTGGATCGCGGGACAGCTACACGTGTCCTGACTTTC CASSLDRGTATRVLTF
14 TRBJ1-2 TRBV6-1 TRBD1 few TGTGCCAGCAGACCAGGACAGGGGAACTATGGCTACACCTTC CASRPGQGNYGYTF
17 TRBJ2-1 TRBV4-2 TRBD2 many TGTGCCAGCAGCCAAGATCGGAGCGGGAGCTCCTACAATGAGCAGTTCTTC CASSQDRSGSSYNEQFF
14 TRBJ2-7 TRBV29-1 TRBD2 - TGCAGCGTTCGTAAAGGGCTAGCGGGGTCCGAGCAGTACTTC CSVRKGLAGSEQYF
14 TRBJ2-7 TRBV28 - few TGTGCCAGCAGTTCCTCAGGGAGCTCCTACGAGCAGTACTTC CASSSSGSSYEQYF
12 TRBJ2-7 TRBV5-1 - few TGCGCCAGCAGCCCCGAACCCTACGAGCAGTACTTC CASSPEPYEQYF
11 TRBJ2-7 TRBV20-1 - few TGCAGTGCTAGGAAAGACAGCCCGTCGTACTTC CSARKDSPSYF
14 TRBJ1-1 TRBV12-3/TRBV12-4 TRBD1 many TGTGCCAGCAGCCTGACAGGGCGGAACACTGAAGCTTTCTTT CASSLTGRNTEAFF
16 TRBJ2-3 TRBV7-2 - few TGTGCCAGCACCCTTTTAATGGTGGGGGCCACAGATACGCAGTATTTT CASTLLMVGATDTQYF
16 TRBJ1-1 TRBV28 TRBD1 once TGTGCCAGCAGTTCAGCTTCGGGGATTGGGACAGGGCGAGCTTTCTTT CASSSASGIGTGRAFF
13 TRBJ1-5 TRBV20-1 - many TGCAGTGCTAGAGGCAGGGTCAATCAGCCCCAGCATTTT CSARGRVNQPQHF
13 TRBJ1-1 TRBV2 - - TGTGCCAGCAGTGTATACGAAGGGACTGAAGCTTTCTTT CASSVYEGTEAFF
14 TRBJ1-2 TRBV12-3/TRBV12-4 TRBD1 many TGTGCCAGCAGCCCGGGACAGGGTATCTATGGCTACACCTTC CASSPGQGIYGYTF
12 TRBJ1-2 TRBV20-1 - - TGCAGTGCTTACGACGGGGAACGGGGCTACACCTTC CSAYDGERGYTF
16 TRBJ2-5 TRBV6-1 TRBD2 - TGTGCCAGCAGCCTCTCCCTGGCTAGCGGCCAAGAGACCCAGTACTTC CASSLSLASGQETQYF
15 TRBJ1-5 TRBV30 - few TGTGCCTGGAGTGGGGGCCTGTCTGGCAATCAGCCCCAGCATTTT CAWSGGLSGNQPQHF
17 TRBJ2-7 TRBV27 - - TGTGCCAGCAGTTTTGGTACCGCAGCCCGCGCTCCGAGAAAGCAGTACTTC CASSFGTAARAPRKQYF
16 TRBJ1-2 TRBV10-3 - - TGTGCCATCAGTGAGTACGACACACTCGCGAACTATGGCTACACCTTC CAISEYDTLANYGYTF
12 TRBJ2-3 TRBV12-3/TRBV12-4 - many TGTGCCAGCAGCCCGCGGGTAGATACGCAGTATTTT CASSPRVDTQYF
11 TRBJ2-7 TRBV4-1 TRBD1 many TGTGTCCGGGACAGGGCGGACGAGCAGTACTTC CVRDRADEQYF
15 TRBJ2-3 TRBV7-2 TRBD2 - TGTGCCAGCAGCTTAATAGCGGGAGCCACAGATACGCAGTATTTT CASSLIAGATDTQYF
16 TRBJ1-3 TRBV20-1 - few TGCAGTGCTAGAGACATGATGGGCGCGTCGTTGAACACCATATATTTT CSARDMMGASLNTIYF
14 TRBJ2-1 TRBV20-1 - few TGCAGTGCTAGAGATGGGGACACCTACAATGAGCAGTTCTTC CSARDGDTYNEQFF
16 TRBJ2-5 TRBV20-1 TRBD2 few TGCAGTGCTAGGCCTCTAGCGGGGGGGCCTGGGGAGACCCAGTACTTC CSARPLAGGPGETQYF
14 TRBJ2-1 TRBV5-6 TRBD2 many TGTGCCAGCCTTGGCGGGGGATCACCCGGGGGGCAGTTCTTC CASLGGGSPGGQFF
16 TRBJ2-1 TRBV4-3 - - TGCGCCAGCAGCCAACACCCTGGCGGGATGGGCAATGAGCAGTTCTTC CASSQHPGGMGNEQFF
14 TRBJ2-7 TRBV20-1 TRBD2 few TGCAGTGCCGCCGGGACTAGCGGGGCATACGAGCAGTACTTC CSAAGTSGAYEQYF
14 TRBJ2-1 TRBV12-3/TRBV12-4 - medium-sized TGTGCCAGCAGCCCAGGCGGGGGCTCCTATGAGCAGTTCTTC CASSPGGGSYEQFF
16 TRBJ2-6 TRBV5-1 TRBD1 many TGCGCCAGCAGCTTCGGGACAGGGTCTGGGGCCAACGTCCTGACTTTC CASSFGTGSGANVLTF
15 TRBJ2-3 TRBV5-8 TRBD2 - TGTGCCAGCAGCTTTCCTGCGGGGGGCACAGATACGCAGTATTTT CASSFPAGGTDTQYF
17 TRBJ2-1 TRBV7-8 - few TGTGCCAGCAGCTTATCCGGGACAGGACTAGCGTACAATGAGCAGTTCTTC CASSLSGTGLAYNEQFF
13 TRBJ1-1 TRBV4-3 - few TGCGCCAGCAGCCAAGATTTTTGGACTGAAGCTTTCTTT CASSQDFWTEAFF
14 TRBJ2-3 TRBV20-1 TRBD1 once TGCAGTGCTAGAGGACAGGGGATTGGAGATACGCAGTATTTT CSARGQGIGDTQYF
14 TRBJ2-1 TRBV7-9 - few TGTGCCAGCAGCCCCGGGACCCCGCCCAATGAGCAGTTCTTC CASSPGTPPNEQFF
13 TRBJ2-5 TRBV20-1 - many TGCAGTGCTAGAGGTCCGATTACTGAGACCCAGTACTTC CSARGPITETQYF
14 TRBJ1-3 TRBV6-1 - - TGTGCCAGCAGGGACCATACCTCTGGAAACACCATATATTTT CASRDHTSGNTIYF
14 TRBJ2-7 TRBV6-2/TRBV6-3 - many TGTGCCAGCAGTCGGGGGGACAGTTTCTACGAGCAGTACTTC CASSRGDSFYEQYF
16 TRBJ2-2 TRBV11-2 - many TGTGCCAGCAGCTTTTATGGTCTAGTGGGCACCGGGGAGCTGTTTTTT CASSFYGLVGTGELFF
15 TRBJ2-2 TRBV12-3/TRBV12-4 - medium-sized TGTGCCAGCAGTTTCGGGGCCAGAAACACCGGGGAGCTGTTTTTT CASSFGARNTGELFF
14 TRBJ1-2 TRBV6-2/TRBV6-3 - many TGTGCCAGCAGTTACGCACCCTCGGGCTATGGCTACACCTTC CASSYAPSGYGYTF
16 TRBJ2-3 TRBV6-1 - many TGTGCCAGCAGCGACCGGACAGCTAGAAACACAGATACGCAGTATTTT CASSDRTARNTDTQYF
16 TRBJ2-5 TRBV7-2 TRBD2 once TGTGCCAGCAGTTGGGGGAGCGGGGTGCTCCAAGAGACCCAGTACTTC CASSWGSGVLQETQYF
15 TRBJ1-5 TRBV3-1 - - TGTGCCAGCAGCCAGGGTTCCGGGACGAATCAGCCCCAGCATTTT CASSQGSGTNQPQHF
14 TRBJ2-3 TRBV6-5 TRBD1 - TGTGCCAGCAGTTACGGGACAGGAACTGATACGCAGTATTTT CASSYGTGTDTQYF